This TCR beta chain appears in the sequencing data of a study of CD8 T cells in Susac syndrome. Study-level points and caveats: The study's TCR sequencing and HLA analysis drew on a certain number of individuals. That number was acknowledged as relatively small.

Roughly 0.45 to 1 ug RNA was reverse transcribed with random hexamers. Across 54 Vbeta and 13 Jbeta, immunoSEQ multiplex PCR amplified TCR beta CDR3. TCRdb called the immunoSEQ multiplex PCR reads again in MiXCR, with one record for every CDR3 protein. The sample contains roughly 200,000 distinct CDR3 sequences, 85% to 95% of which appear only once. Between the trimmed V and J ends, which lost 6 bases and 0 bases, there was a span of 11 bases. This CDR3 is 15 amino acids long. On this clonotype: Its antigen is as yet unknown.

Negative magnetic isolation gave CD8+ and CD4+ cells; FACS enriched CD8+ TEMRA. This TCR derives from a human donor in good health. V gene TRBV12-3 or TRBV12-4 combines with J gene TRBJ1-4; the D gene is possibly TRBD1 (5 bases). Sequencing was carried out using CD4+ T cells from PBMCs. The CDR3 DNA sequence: TGTGCCAGCAGCTCCGGGGCGGCAACTAATGAAAAACTGTTTTTT. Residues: CASSSGAATNEKLFF.